Described below is a single T cell receptor beta chain sequence and its context. Its antigen is as yet unknown. Assay: immunoSEQ multiplex PCR; the TCRdb copy retains only in-frame clones and omits some. The sample has approximately 1.9 million clones; just over 90% are singletons. CD45RO-negative CD8 cells positively selected for CCR7 made up the naive population, which excluded terminally differentiated effector memory CD45RA+ cells. This entry is derived from a study of shared clonotypes between healthy human individuals. Study-level results: Naive subsets generally had larger estimated richness than memory subsets.

The sample taken for sequencing was naive CD8+ T cells from PBMCs. The clonotype comes from a man between 18 and 35 years old in good health. Some clones in this sample may be carry-over from other donors' samples.

CDR3 nucleotides: TGCGCCAGCAGCGAGACTAGCGTTAACCCCTATGAGCAGTTCTTC. It specifies CASSETSVNPYEQFF. The chain has TRBV4-3 and TRBJ2-1; 8 bases are shared with TRBD2. The germline V gene has CDR1 LGHNA and CDR2 YSLEER. The length of the CDR3 is 15 residues. V was clipped by 5 bases and J by 8 bases; unmatched bases: 11.